This TCR beta chain was sequenced during a study of early T cells in non-severe SARS-CoV-2 infection. On the study more broadly: Chains stayed unpaired after sequencing of bulk RNA from unsorted whole blood.

CDR1 is SEHNR, CDR2 FQNEAQ, per germline (reference sequence). The ends were cut back, 5 bases at V and 7 bases at J, with 20 bases in the middle. The CDR3 consists of 16 residues. This clonotype occurred many times. TCRdb called the 5' RACE reads again in MiXCR, with one record for every CDR3 protein. The table has around 82,000 distinct CDR3 sequences, 10% to 12% seen once. Material for sequencing was whole blood. This sequence originates from an adult who was a healthcare worker with PCR-confirmed SARS-CoV-2 infection or an uninfected control (not recorded which). The J gene is TRBJ1-4, the V gene TRBV7-9, with D hard to call. In DNA form, the CDR3 reads TGTGCCAGCAGCCCTAGGCGGGGTAGAGGGAGTGAAAAACTGTTTTTT. Protein product: CASSPRRGRGSEKLFF.